This entry lists 20 T cell receptor beta chains sequenced from one sample in a study of blood T cell repertoires in COVID-19. This table comes from immunoSEQ multiplex PCR, and its TCRdb copy is limited to in-frame clones, with some not included. The table includes more than 65,000 clones, about 83% detected once. Source material: peripheral blood. These receptors came from a man between 50 and 59 years old with active COVID-19.

CDR3 in DNA: TGTGCCAGAAGCTTGGCCGGACTCAGGGGGCTGGGAGGCTACACCTTC. Translating it yields CARSLAGLRGLGGYTF. The chain employs TRBV5-3 and TRBJ1-2, with 8 bases matching TRBD1. TRBV5-3 is given ORF status, its function remaining uncertain. V shed 0 bases and J 8 bases; nucleotides not matched to a gene: 12. The CDR3 extends over 16 amino acids.

This clone was found once. V gene TRBV3-1 (or the pseudogene TRBV3-2) combines with J gene TRBJ2-7; 12 bases match TRBD1. Germline V lookup: CDR1 LGHDT, CDR2 YNNKEL (reference sequence). The trim removed 1 base at V and 1 base at J, leaving 17 bases unmatched. This CDR3 is built from 21 residues. The CDR3 bases are TGTGCCAGCAGCCAAGTTCAGCCCGGGACAGGGGGCCCTTGGGGTTCCTACGAGCAGTACTTC. It is translated as CASSQVQPGTGGPWGSYEQYF.

The chain employs TRBV12-3 or TRBV12-4 and TRBJ2-7; maybe TRBD2 (7 bases). The CDR3 totals 13 residues. V lost 3 bases to trimming and J lost 4 bases, with 10 bases between them. CDR3 nucleotides: TGTGCCAGCAGTTTGGGAGGGGGATACGAGCAGTACTTC. Translating gives CASSLGGGYEQYF.

This chain links TRBV5-6 with TRBJ1-2; 8 positions match TRBD1. This CDR3 is built from 14 residues. Per the germline V gene, CDR1 is SGHDT and CDR2 is YYEEEE. V was clipped by 1 base and J by 3 bases; unmatched bases: 2. In DNA, the CDR3 is TGTGCCAGCAGCTTGCCAGGGGGCGACTATGGCTACACCTTC. Translation: CASSLPGGDYGYTF. The full variable domain, with the rest looked up from reference TRBV5-6 and TRBJ1-2, is DAGVTQSPTHLIKTRGQQVTLRCSPKSGHDTVSWYQQALGQGPQFIFQYYEEEERQRGNFPDRFSGHQFPNYSSELNVNALLLGDSALYLCASSLPGGDYGYTFGSGTRLTVV.

The chain joins TRBV5-4 to TRBJ2-2, with D possibly being TRBD2 (6 bases). Trimming stripped 1 base from V and 4 bases from J, with 14 bases between. In germline, CDR1 is SGHNT, CDR2 YYREEE (reference sequence). This CDR3 is 16 amino acids long. This CDR3 is CASSLRGGGGTGELFF. CDR3 bases: TGTGCCAGCAGCTTGAGGGGTGGGGGAGGCACCGGGGAGCTGTTTTTT.

V usage is TRBV9 and J usage is TRBJ2-5, with D hard to call. The CDR3 runs 13 residues. In germline, CDR1 is SGDLS, CDR2 YYNGEE. The V and J ends lost 3 bases and 0 bases respectively, with 6 bases between them. CDR3 loop: CASSARYQETQYF. The DNA of the CDR3 is TGTGCCAGCAGCGCCCGGTACCAAGAGACCCAGTACTTC. Based on the CDR3 plus reference TRBV9 and TRBJ2-5, the full variable domain is DSGVTQTPKHLITATGQRVTLRCSPRSGDLSVYWYQQSLDQGLQFLIQYYNGEERAKGNILERFSAQQFPDLHSELNLSSLELGDSALYFCASSARYQETQYFGPGTRLLVL.

The rearrangement uses TRBV20-1 and TRBJ2-7; D ambiguous. Trimming stripped 8 bases from V and 1 base from J, with 9 bases between. The CDR3 covers 11 residues. Germline V gives CDR1 DFQATT, CDR2 SNEGSKA (reference sequence). This chain's CDR3 is CSLEDSYEQYF. The DNA for the CDR3 is TGCAGTCTTGAGGATTCCTACGAGCAGTACTTC.

The chain is built from TRBV5-4 and TRBJ2-1; TRBD2 matches 8 bases. The germline V gene has CDR1 SGHNT and CDR2 YYREEE (reference sequence). CDR3 length: 16 residues. The V segment lost 4 bases and the J segment 7 bases; nucleotides outside the gene matches: 13. This CDR3 reads CASSLWNSGTRNEQFF. The CDR3, as DNA: TGTGCCAGCAGCCTATGGAACTCCGGGACTAGAAATGAGCAGTTCTTC. The full variable domain, with the rest looked up from reference TRBV5-4 and TRBJ2-1, is ETGVTQSPTHLIKTRGQQVTLRCSSQSGHNTVSWYQQALGQGPQFIFQYYREEENGRGNFPPRFSGLQFPNYSSELNVNALELDDSALYLCASSLWNSGTRNEQFFGPGTRLTVL.

This clone was detected only a few times. The chain has TRBV5-6 and TRBJ1-4; D gene unclear. Trimming left V 0 bases short and J 8 bases short, with 11 bases between. Germline loops: CDR1 SGHDT, CDR2 YYEEEE. CDR3 length: 14 amino acids. CDR3 amino acids: CASSLGQWEEKLFF. CDR3 DNA sequence: TGTGCCAGCAGCTTGGGGCAGTGGGAGGAAAAACTGTTTTTT. The full variable domain, its missing parts supplied by reference TRBV5-6 and TRBJ1-4, is DAGVTQSPTHLIKTRGQQVTLRCSPKSGHDTVSWYQQALGQGPQFIFQYYEEEERQRGNFPDRFSGHQFPNYSSELNVNALLLGDSALYLCASSLGQWEEKLFFGSGTQLSVL.

This chain uses TRBV2 with TRBJ2-2; possibly TRBD2 for D (5 bases). The germline CDR1 and CDR2 sequences are SNHLY and FYNNEI. V was shortened by 6 bases and J by 5 bases, with 10 bases between the two germline ends. This CDR3 has 13 amino acids. CDR3 sequence: CASRKAETGELFF. The CDR3, as DNA: TGTGCCAGCAGAAAAGCGGAGACCGGGGAGCTGTTTTTT.

This CDR3 reads CASSAQRGNEQFF. For the CDR3, the DNA is TGTGCCAGCAGCGCACAGAGAGGGAATGAGCAGTTCTTC. The chain recombines TRBV5-6 with TRBJ2-1; a weak D match, TRBD2 (5 bases). The germline V gene encodes CDR1 SGHDT and CDR2 YYEEEE. The CDR3 is 13 residues long. Trimming cost V 4 bases and J 7 bases, with 12 bases left between them. Drawing the rest from reference TRBV5-6 and TRBJ2-1, the complete variable domain is DAGVTQSPTHLIKTRGQQVTLRCSPKSGHDTVSWYQQALGQGPQFIFQYYEEEERQRGNFPDRFSGHQFPNYSSELNVNALLLGDSALYLCASSAQRGNEQFFGPGTRLTVL.

V usage is TRBV3-1 (or the pseudogene TRBV3-2) and J usage is TRBJ2-1; 10 nucleotides agree with TRBD2. The J segment lost 9 bases and the V segment lost 5 bases, leaving 4 bases of the junction unmatched. There are 13 residues in the CDR3. The germline gives CDR1 LGHDT, CDR2 YNNKEL (reference sequence). As DNA, the CDR3 is TGTGCCAGCAGCGGGCTAGCGGGAGCTGAGCAGTTCTTC. It codes for CASSGLAGAEQFF.

The rearrangement uses TRBV19 and TRBJ1-2; D is possibly TRBD1 (6 bases). The CDR3 extends over 18 amino acids. Germline CDR1 LNHDA, CDR2 SQIVND (reference sequence). Trimming took off 4 bases at V and 5 bases at J, with 26 bases between the two ends. The CDR3 is CASSKPYLPGGGSYGYTF. The CDR3 DNA reads TGTGCCAGTAGTAAACCCTATCTTCCGGGCGGGGGCTCTTATGGCTACACCTTC.

The rearrangement joins TRBV18 to TRBJ1-1; D is unresolved. The germline V gene has CDR1 KGHSH and CDR2 LQKENI. The CDR3 extends over 13 amino acids. The germline V and J ends were trimmed by 2 bases and 5 bases, with 9 bases remaining between them. Written as DNA, the CDR3 is TGTGCCAGCTCACCAAGCCGAGGGACTGAAGCTTTCTTT. Translated: CASSPSRGTEAFF.

The chain combines TRBV10-3 with TRBJ1-1; 10 bases align to TRBD1. V dropped 2 bases and J dropped 6; count of bases not matched to a gene: 0. The CDR3 has 13 amino acids. Per germline, CDR1 ENHRY and CDR2 SYGVKD. The chain's CDR3 is CAISEGQGAEAFF. CDR3 nucleotides: TGTGCCATCAGTGAGGGACAGGGGGCTGAAGCTTTCTTT.

V gene TRBV4-2 combines with J gene TRBJ2-7; D uncertain. CDR3 size: 13 residues. Trimming took 0 bases from V and 9 from J, leaving 12 bases between them. Germline values: CDR1 LGHNA, CDR2 YNFKEQ. Written as DNA, the CDR3 is TGTGCCAGCAGCCAAGACCCCGACGGAGTGCAGTACTTC. It codes for CASSQDPDGVQYF.

The chain has TRBV7-8 and TRBJ2-1; 12 nucleotides align to TRBD2. This CDR3 region has 19 residues. V gave up 2 bases and J gave up 6 bases; unmatched junction bases: 14. Germline values: CDR1 SGHVS, CDR2 FQNEAQ. CDR3 nucleotides: TGTGCCAGCAGCTTAACCTCTAGCGGGAGGGCATCGTACGGCAATGAGCAGTTCTTC. This gives the protein CASSLTSSGRASYGNEQFF.

This clone was recorded only once. V and J are TRBV7-9 and TRBJ1-1, with 8 bases identical to TRBD1. The CDR3 spans 18 residues. Trimming removed 6 bases from V and 2 bases from J; junction bases left unmatched: 17. Per the germline V gene, CDR1 is SEHNR and CDR2 is FQNEAQ (reference sequence). CDR3 amino acids: CASRPTGGALRGNTEAFF. DNA of the CDR3: TGTGCCAGCAGACCTACAGGGGGAGCTCTTAGAGGAAACACTGAAGCTTTCTTT. The variable domain in full, completed from reference TRBV7-9 and TRBJ1-1, reads DTGVSQNPRHKITKRGQNVTFRCDPISEHNRLYWYRQTLGQGPEFLTYFQNEAQLEKSRLLSDRFSAERPKGSFSTLEIQRTEQGDSAMYLCASRPTGGALRGNTEAFFGQGTRLTVV.

This clone was observed a handful of times. The chain couples TRBV5-1 to TRBJ2-2, with a weak D call TRBD1 (6 bases). Germline V gives CDR1 SGHRS, CDR2 YFSETQ. The CDR3 runs to 16 residues. The V gene lost 1 base and the J gene lost 3 bases, with 13 bases spanning the gap. The CDR3 bases are TGCGCCAGCAGCTTGTTTGGGGGCGCGGACACCGGGGAGCTGTTTTTT. Amino acid sequence: CASSLFGGADTGELFF.

This sequence joins TRBV6-2 or TRBV6-3 and TRBJ2-3; 12 nucleotides line up with TRBD2. Germline-derived CDR1 and CDR2 are MNHEY and SVGEGT. The CDR3 has 14 residues. V trimming: 6 bases; J trimming: 4 bases; junction bases outside the gene matches: 2. The CDR3 region has the DNA TGTGCCAGCAGCGGACTAGCGGGGTCAGATACGCAGTATTTT. Residues: CASSGLAGSDTQYF.